This T cell receptor (beta chain) was sequenced for a study of somatic mutations in cytotoxic T cells in rheumatoid arthritis. Across the whole study: Peripheral blood samples of around 30 ml EDTA were taken from patients directly after diagnosis and before treatment.

V shed 1 base and J shed 3 bases, with 10 bases lying between them. CDR1 is LGHNA, CDR2 YSLEER, per germline. This CDR3 is built from 14 residues. This clone appeared once. What it recognizes is unknown. Only in-frame clones appear in the TCRdb table, and some are missing; sequencing was by immunoSEQ multiplex PCR. The repertoire holds some 19,000 clones, with about four fifths as singletons. Overall study findings and caveats: TRBV07's slight underrepresentation, observed in rheumatoid arthritis patients, lacked adjustment for multiple comparisons.

This TCR was sampled from a man younger than 35 with rheumatoid arthritis. The source material was CD8+ T cells sorted from blood. The chain combines TRBV4-3 with TRBJ2-7; tentatively, D is TRBD1 or TRBD2 (5 bases each). This CDR3 reads CASSQAEGNYEQYF. CDR3 nucleotide sequence: TGCGCCAGCAGCCAAGCCGAGGGGAACTACGAGCAGTACTTC.